The T cell receptor (beta chain) under discussion was sequenced for a study of shared clonotypes between healthy human individuals. V lost 1 base, J lost 0 bases, and 4 bases lay in between. The CDR3 loop spans 14 amino acids. From germline, CDR1 is SGHTS and CDR2 YDEGEE. Some clones are missing from TCRdb's copy, which holds only in-frame ones; the method was immunoSEQ multiplex PCR. The repertoire holds around 2,000,000 clones, with 85% to 95% as singletons. Sequencing was done on a sample of naive CD4+ T cells sorted from blood. Subset here: CD45RA+ positively selected. This TCR was recovered from a man younger than 35 in good health. This chain connects TRBV5-8 to TRBJ2-2; D gene unclear. In DNA form, the CDR3 reads TGTGCCAGCAGCTTGACCCCGAACACCGGGGAGCTGTTTTTT. It encodes CASSLTPNTGELFF. The variable domain in full, completed from reference TRBV5-8 and TRBJ2-2, reads EAGVTQSPTHLIKTRGQQATLRCSPISGHTSVYWYQQALGLGLQFLLWYDEGEERNRGNFPPRFSGRQFPNYSSELNVNALELEDSALYLCASSLTPNTGELFFGEGSRLTVL.